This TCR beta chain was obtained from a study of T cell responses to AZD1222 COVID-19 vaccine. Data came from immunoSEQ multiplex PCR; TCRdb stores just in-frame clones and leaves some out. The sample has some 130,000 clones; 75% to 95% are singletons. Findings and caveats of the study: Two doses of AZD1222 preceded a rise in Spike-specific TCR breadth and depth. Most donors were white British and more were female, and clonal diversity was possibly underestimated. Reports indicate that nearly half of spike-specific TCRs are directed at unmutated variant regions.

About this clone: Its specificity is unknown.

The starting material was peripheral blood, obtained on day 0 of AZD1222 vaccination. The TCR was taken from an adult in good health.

CDR3 amino acids: CASSIGPGNTIYF. DNA of the CDR3: TGTGCCAGCTCAATTGGGCCTGGAAACACCATATATTTT. This rearrangement joins TRBV18 to TRBJ1-3; unclear D gene. The CDR3 is made up of 13 amino acids. Between the trimmed V and J ends, which lost 5 bases and 2 bases, there was a span of 7 bases. In germline, CDR1 is KGHSH, CDR2 LQKENI.